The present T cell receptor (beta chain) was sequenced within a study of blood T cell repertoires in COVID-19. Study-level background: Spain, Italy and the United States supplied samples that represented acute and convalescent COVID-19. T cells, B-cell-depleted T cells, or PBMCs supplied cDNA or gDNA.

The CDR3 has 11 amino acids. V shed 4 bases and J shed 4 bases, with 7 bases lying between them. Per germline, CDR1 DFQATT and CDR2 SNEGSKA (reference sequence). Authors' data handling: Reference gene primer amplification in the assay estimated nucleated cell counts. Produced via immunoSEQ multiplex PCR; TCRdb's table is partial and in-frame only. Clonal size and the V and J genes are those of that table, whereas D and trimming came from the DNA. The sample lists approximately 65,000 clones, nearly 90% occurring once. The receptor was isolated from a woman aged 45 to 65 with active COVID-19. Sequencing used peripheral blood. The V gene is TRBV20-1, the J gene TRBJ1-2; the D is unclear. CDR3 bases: TGCAGTGCTACCGTTCTCTATGGCTACACCTTC. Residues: CSATVLYGYTF.